This T cell receptor (beta chain) derives from a study of tumor-infiltrating lymphocytes in primary liver carcinoma (dated by TCRdb to between 2016 and 2019). About the investigation overall: Between November 2015 and March 2016, about five patients in China with histopathologically diagnosed primary liver carcinoma had their tumors surgically resected. The five patients, three men and two women aged 30 to 69 years, had hepatocellular carcinoma (four) or combined HCC and intrahepatic cholangiocarcinoma (one). The tumors of the five patients were staged as T1-T3 N0M0, with maximum diameters ranging from roughly 4 to 10 cm. Each sample produced about 3.5 to 8 million productive TCRbeta reads, and read depth showed no significant difference between tissue types. TCRbeta repertoire sequencing, expression microarrays and whole-exome sequencing were combined in the study across five regions of each liver tumor, with adjacent normal tissue and blood also included. A total of roughly 35 specimens from 5 patients, comprising approximately 25 tumor regions, 5 adjacent noncancerous liver tissues and 5 peripheral blood samples, were covered by TCRbeta repertoire sequencing. Reproducibility between technical replicate repertoires was high, with correlation coefficients above 0.95 and mean shared-clone rates about 0.91. The research as a whole found: The study included only four to six patients, and the authors note findings should be validated in a larger study. Only the TCR beta chain was sequenced, which likely underestimates true repertoire diversity because unpaired alpha chains were not captured. Comparison of CD4+ and CD8+ T cell repertoires was precluded by the use of bulk unsorted samples. Compared with blood, tumors had a significantly larger share of the repertoire taken up by the top 250 clones (p = 0.039). Consistent with antigen-driven expansion, pairs of tumor regions showed higher repertoire overlap (mean around 36%) than either tumor-adjacent pairs (approximately 17%) or tumor-blood pairs (about 15%).

V is pruned by 1 base and J by 11 bases, leaving 6 bases of the junction without a gene match. The CDR3 adds up to 13 amino acids, both ends counted. CDR3 DNA only is kept here, 39 bases in frame from base 1. The germline V gene gives CDR1 as LGHNA and CDR2 as YSLEER. On this clonotype: Its antigen is currently not known. A much bigger clone sits one base away, suggesting this may be a read error. Lacking the conserved final phenylalanine or tryptophan, this CDR3 likely reflects a read error.

TRIzol reagent was used to extract blood RNA from unsorted whole blood, while the DNeasy Blood & Tissue kit provided the germline DNA. Patients had chronic HBV infection and were treatment-naive at sampling. Before surgery, approximately 3.8 milliliters of peripheral blood were drawn into K2EDTA tubes. A constant-region primer and ProtoScript II reverse transcriptase were used to reverse-transcribe TCRbeta-specific cDNA from about 500 ng total RNA. TCRbeta libraries were built with three nested multiplex PCR rounds, a slightly modified ARM-PCR procedure. Multiplex TRBV1-TRBV30 forward primers and a Cbeta reverse primer were used in the first two PCR rounds, each of which was run for around 10 cycles. Sample barcodes and Illumina adapters were added in a final 25-cycle PCR with Deep VentR polymerase. Before sequencing, amplicons of 200-500 bp were purified from gel using a QIAquick gel extraction kit. The TCRbeta amplicons were sequenced with 250-bp paired-end reads on an Illumina HiSeq 2500. As for the authors' bioinformatics: Quality trimming of reads was performed with Trimmomatic v0.33, and paired reads were merged with FLASH v1.2.11 so that full CDR3 sequences could be recovered. V, D and J germline segments were assigned to the rearranged TCRbeta sequences using MiGEC v1.2.1b. Clonotype statistics, along with Shannon-Wiener diversity indices, were calculated using VDJtools v1.0.0. To cut down on sampling bias, every analysis after diversity analysis relied on just the 250 most abundant clonotypes from each sample. TCRdb reprocessing: public reads trimmed at Q25 with fastp, clones called with MiXCR, in-frame beta chains kept. When rows share a CDR3 protein, they turn into one entry using the most common DNA and genes. The V and J calls reflect TCRdb's pipeline rather than the authors' work. Across this sample there are about 320,000 distinct CDR3 sequences, with 45% to 70% seen only once. The ten largest clones represent about 15% of the sample.

The clonotype originates from a woman under 40 with primary liver carcinoma and hepatitis B virus infection. The source material was peripheral blood. Recombination connected TRBV4-3 to TRBJ1-1, and 8 junction bases match TRBD1. The encoded CDR3 is CASSQAGGRLAFV. The nucleotide sequence reads TGCGCCAGCAGCCAAGCAGGGGGCCGTTTGGCTTTCGTT.